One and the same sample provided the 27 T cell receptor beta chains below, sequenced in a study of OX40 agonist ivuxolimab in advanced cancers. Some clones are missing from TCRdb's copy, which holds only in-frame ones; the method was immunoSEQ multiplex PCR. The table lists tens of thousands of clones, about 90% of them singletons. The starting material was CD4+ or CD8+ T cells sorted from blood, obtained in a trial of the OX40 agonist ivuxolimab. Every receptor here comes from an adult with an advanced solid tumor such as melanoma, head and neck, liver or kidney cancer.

The DNA of the CDR3 is TGTGCCAGCAGCCTCGGGGGTGGGGAGACCCAGTACTTC. It is translated as CASSLGGGETQYF. This sequence joins TRBV5-4 and TRBJ2-5; a weak D match, TRBD2 (6 bases). Trimming stripped 4 bases from V and 5 bases from J, with 12 bases between. Germline V CDR1 and CDR2: SGHNT, YYREEE (reference sequence). The CDR3 consists of 13 residues.

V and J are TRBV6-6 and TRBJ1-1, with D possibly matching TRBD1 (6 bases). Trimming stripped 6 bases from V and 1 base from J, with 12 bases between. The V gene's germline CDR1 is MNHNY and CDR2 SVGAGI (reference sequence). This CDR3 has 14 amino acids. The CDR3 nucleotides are TGTGCCAGCAGAACCACAGGGAGGAACACTGAAGCTTTCTTT. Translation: CASRTTGRNTEAFF.

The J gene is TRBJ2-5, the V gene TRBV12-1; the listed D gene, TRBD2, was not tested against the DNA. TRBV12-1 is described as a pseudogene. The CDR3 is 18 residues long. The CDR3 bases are TGTGCCAGCAGCTTTGTAGGCCAGCGGGAGGGCCCGGGGGAGACCCAGTACTTC. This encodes CASSFVGQREGPGETQYF.

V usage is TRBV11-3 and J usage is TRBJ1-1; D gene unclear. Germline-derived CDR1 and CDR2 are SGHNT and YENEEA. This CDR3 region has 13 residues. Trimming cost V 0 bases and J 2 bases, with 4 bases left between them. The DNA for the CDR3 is TGTGCCAGCAGCTTAGAGGTTAACACTGAAGCTTTCTTT. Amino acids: CASSLEVNTEAFF.

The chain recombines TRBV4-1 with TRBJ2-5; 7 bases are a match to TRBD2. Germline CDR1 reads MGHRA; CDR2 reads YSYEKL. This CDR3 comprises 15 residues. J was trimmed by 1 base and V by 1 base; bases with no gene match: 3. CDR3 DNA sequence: TGCGCCAGCAGCCAAGGCCTAGCGGTCCAAGAGACCCAGTACTTC. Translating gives CASSQGLAVQETQYF.

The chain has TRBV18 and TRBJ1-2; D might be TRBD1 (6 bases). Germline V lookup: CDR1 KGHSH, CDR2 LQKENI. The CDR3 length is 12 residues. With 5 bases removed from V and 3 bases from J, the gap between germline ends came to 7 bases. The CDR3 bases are TGTGCCAGCTCAGAGGGGGACTATGGCTACACCTTC. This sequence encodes CASSEGDYGYTF.

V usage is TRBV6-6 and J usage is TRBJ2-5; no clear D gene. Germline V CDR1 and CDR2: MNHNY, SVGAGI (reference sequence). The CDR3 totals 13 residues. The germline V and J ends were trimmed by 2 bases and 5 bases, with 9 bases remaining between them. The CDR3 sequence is CASSYRVGETQYF. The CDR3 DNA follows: TGTGCCAGCAGTTACCGGGTCGGGGAGACCCAGTACTTC.

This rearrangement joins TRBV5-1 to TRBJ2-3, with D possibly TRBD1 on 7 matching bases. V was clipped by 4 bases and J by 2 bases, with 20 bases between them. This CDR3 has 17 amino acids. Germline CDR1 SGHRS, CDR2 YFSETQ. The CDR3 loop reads CASSHVTRGALTDTQYF. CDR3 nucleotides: TGCGCCAGCAGCCACGTTACCAGGGGGGCGCTCACAGATACGCAGTATTTT.

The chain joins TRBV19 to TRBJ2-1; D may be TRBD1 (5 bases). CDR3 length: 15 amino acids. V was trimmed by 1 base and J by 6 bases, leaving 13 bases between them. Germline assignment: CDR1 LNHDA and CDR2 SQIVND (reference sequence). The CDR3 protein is CASSIGGRVLNEQFF. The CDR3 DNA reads TGTGCCAGTAGTATAGGAGGCAGGGTGCTCAATGAGCAGTTCTTC. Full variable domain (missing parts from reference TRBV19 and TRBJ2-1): DGGITQSPKYLFRKEGQNVTLSCEQNLNHDAMYWYRQDPGQGLRLIYYSQIVNDFQKGDIAEGYSVSREKKESFPLTVTSAQKNPTAFYLCASSIGGRVLNEQFFGPGTRLTVL.

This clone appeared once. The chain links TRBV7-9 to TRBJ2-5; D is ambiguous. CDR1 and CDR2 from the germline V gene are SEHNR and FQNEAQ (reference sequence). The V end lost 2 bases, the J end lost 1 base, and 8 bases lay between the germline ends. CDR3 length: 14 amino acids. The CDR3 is CASSLYPSQETQYF. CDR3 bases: TGTGCCAGCAGCTTATATCCCAGCCAAGAGACCCAGTACTTC.

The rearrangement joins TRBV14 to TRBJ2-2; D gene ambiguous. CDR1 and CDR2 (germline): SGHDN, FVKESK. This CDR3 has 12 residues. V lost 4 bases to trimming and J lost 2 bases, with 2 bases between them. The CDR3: CASSPNTGELFF. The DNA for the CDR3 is TGTGCCAGCAGCCCCAACACCGGGGAGCTGTTTTTT.

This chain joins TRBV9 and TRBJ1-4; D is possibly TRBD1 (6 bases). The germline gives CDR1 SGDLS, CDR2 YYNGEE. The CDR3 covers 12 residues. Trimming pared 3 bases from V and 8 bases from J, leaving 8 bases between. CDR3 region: CASSEGGEKLFF. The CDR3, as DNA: TGTGCCAGCAGCGAGGGGGGCGAAAAACTGTTTTTT.

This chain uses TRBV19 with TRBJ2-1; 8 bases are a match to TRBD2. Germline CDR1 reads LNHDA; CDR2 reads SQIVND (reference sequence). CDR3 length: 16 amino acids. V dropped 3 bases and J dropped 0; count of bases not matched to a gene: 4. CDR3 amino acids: CASSMGSGASYNEQFF. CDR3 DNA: TGTGCCAGTAGTATGGGTAGCGGGGCCTCCTACAATGAGCAGTTCTTC.

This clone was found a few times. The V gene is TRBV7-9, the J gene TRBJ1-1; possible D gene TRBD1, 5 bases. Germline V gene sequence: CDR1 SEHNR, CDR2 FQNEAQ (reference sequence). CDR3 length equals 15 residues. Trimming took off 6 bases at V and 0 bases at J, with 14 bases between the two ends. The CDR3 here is CASRPLQDLNTEAFF. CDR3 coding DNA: TGTGCCAGCAGGCCTTTACAGGACCTGAACACTGAAGCTTTCTTT.

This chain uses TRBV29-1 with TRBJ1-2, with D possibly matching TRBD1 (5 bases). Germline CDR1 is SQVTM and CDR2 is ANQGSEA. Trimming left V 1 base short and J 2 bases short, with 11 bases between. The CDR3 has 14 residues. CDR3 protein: CSVEVSGHNYGYTF. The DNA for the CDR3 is TGCAGCGTTGAAGTGTCAGGGCACAACTATGGCTACACCTTC.

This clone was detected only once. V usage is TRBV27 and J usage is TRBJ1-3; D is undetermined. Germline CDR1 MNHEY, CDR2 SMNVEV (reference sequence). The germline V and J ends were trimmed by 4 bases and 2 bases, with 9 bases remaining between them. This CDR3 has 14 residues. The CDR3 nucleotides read TGTGCCAGCAGTTCGGCAAGTCCTGGAAACACCATATATTTT. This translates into CASSSASPGNTIYF.

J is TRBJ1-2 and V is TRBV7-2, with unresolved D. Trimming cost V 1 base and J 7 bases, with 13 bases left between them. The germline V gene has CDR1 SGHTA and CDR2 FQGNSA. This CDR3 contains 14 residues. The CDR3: CASSLDAAIAGYTF. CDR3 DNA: TGTGCCAGCAGCTTAGACGCAGCGATCGCTGGCTACACCTTC.

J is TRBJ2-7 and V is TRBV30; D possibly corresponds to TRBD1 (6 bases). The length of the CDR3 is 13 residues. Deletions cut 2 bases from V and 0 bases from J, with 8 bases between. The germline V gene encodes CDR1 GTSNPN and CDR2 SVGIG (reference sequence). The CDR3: CAWSSGVSYEQYF. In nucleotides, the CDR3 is TGTGCCTGGAGTTCAGGGGTCTCCTACGAGCAGTACTTC. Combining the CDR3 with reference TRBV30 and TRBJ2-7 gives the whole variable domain SQTIHQWPATLVQPVGSPLSLECTVEGTSNPNLYWYRQAAGRGLQLLFYSVGIGQISSEVPQNLSASRPQDRQFILSSKKLLLSDSGFYLCAWSSGVSYEQYFGPGTRLTVT.

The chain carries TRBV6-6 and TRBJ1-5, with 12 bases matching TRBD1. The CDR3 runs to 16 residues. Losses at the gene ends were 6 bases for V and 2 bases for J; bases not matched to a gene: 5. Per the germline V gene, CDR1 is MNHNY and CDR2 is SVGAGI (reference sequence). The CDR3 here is CASRGTGGSGNQPQHF. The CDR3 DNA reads TGTGCCAGCAGGGGGACAGGGGGCTCGGGCAATCAGCCCCAGCATTTT.

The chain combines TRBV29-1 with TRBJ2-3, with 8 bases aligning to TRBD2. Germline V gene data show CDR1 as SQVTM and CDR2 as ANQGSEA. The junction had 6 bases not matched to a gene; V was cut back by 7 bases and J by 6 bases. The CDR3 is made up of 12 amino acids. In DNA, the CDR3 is TGCAGCGCAGGACTAGCTTCTGATACGCAGTATTTT. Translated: CSAGLASDTQYF.

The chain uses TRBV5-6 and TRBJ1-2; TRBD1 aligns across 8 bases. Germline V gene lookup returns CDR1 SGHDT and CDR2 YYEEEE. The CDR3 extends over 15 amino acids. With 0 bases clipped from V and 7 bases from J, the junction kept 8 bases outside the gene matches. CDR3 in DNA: TGTGCCAGCAGCTTGGGGACTACAGGGGGACGTGGCTACACCTTC. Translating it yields CASSLGTTGGRGYTF.

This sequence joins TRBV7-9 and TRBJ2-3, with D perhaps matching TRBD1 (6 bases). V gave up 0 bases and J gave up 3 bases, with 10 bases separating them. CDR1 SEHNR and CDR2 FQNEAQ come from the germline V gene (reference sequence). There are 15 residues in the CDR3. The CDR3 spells CASSLAGRGTDTQYF. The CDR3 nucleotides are TGTGCCAGCAGCTTAGCTGGCAGGGGTACAGATACGCAGTATTTT. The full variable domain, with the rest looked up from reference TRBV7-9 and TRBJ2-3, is DTGVSQNPRHKITKRGQNVTFRCDPISEHNRLYWYRQTLGQGPEFLTYFQNEAQLEKSRLLSDRFSAERPKGSFSTLEIQRTEQGDSAMYLCASSLAGRGTDTQYFGPGTRLTVL.

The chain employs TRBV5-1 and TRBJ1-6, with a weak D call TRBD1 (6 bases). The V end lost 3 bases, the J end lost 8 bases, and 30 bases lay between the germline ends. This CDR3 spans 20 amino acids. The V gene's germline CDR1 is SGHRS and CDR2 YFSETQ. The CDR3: CASSSFLEQGSFGRDSPLHF. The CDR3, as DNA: TGCGCCAGCAGCTCCTTTTTGGAGCAGGGGAGCTTCGGAAGGGATTCACCCCTCCACTTT.

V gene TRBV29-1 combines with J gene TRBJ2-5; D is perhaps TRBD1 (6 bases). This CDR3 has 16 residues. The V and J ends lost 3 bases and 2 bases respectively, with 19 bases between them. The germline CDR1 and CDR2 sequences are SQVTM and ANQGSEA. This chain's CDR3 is CSVDLRADSLQETQYF. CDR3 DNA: TGCAGCGTTGATTTAAGGGCGGACAGCTTACAAGAGACCCAGTACTTC.

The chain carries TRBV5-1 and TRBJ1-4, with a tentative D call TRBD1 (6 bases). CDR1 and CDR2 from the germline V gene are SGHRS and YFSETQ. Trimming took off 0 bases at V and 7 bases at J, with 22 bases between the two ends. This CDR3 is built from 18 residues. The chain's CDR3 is CASSLDPTNRGRGEKLFF. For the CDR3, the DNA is TGCGCCAGCAGCTTGGATCCAACAAACCGGGGGCGCGGTGAAAAACTGTTTTTT.

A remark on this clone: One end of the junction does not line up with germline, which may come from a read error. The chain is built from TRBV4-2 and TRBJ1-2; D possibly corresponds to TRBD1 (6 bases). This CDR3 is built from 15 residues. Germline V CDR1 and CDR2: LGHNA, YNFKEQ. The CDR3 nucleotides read TGTGCCAGCAGACAAGGGGGGGCGGGAAGAGGTGGCTACACCTTC. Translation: CASRQGGAGRGGYTF.

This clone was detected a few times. CDR3 protein: CASSPQSSNTEAFF. The CDR3 DNA follows: TGTGCCAGCTCACCACAGTCATCGAACACTGAAGCTTTCTTT. The chain carries TRBV18 and TRBJ1-1; D uncertain. CDR1 is KGHSH and CDR2 is LQKENI in the germline V gene. This CDR3 region has 14 residues. Trimming removed 1 base at V and 1 base at J, with 7 bases between.